Below are 11 T cell receptor beta chains sequenced from a single sample in a study of PD-1 blockade in mismatch repair-deficient tumors. TCRdb's copy holds only in-frame clones and misses some; the assay was immunoSEQ multiplex PCR. Of over 15,000 clones in the sample, about four fifths were seen once. The specimen comprised PBMCs, sampled 4 weeks after starting pembrolizumab. These receptors were collected from an adult with mismatch repair-deficient cancer.

The rearrangement joins TRBV5-4 to TRBJ2-5; 7 bases are shared with TRBD1. Germline CDR1 SGHNT, CDR2 YYREEE (reference sequence). CDR3 length equals 14 residues. Losses at the gene ends were 3 bases for V and 1 base for J; bases not matched to a gene: 3. CDR3 sequence (DNA): TGTGCCAGCAGCTCCGGGACAGTCCAAGAGACCCAGTACTTC. Its protein is CASSSGTVQETQYF.

This clone was counted once. The V gene is TRBV28, the J gene TRBJ2-7; 9 bases line up with TRBD2. The CDR3 runs to 16 residues. The V gene's germline CDR1 is MDHEN and CDR2 SYDVKM. With V trimmed by 2 bases and J by 2 bases, 7 bases remained unmatched. CDR3 nucleotide sequence: TGTGCCAGCAGTTTAGCAGGGGCTAGCGGGACCTACGAGCAGTACTTC. Protein product: CASSLAGASGTYEQYF.

The chain links TRBV5-1 to TRBJ2-1; D is possibly TRBD2 (6 bases). The CDR3 runs 16 residues. In germline, CDR1 is SGHRS, CDR2 YFSETQ. Deletions cut 4 bases from V and 3 bases from J, with 17 bases between. The DNA for the CDR3 is TGCGCCAGCAGCCCCGAACCCGGGACTCTCTACAATGAGCAGTTCTTC. Translated, it gives CASSPEPGTLYNEQFF.

J is TRBJ1-1 and V is TRBV14, with D tentatively TRBD1 (5 bases). CDR1 SGHDN and CDR2 FVKESK come from the germline V gene. Trimming left V 6 bases short and J 1 base short, with 9 bases between. The CDR3 runs to 13 residues. CDR3 loop: CASRRGGNTEAFF. In DNA form, the CDR3 reads TGTGCCAGCAGACGGGGGGGGAACACTGAAGCTTTCTTT.

This clone was observed once. The chain employs TRBV7-3 and TRBJ2-7; 7 bases are a match to TRBD1. CDR1 is SGHTA and CDR2 is FQGTGA in the germline V gene. The CDR3 totals 14 residues. J lost 5 bases, V lost 5 bases, and 9 bases had no gene match. The CDR3 coding sequence is TGTGCCAGCAGCGCGCAGACAGGGCTGCACGAGCAGTACTTC. Its translation is CASSAQTGLHEQYF.

This clone was seen a few times. This rearrangement joins TRBV18 to TRBJ2-7, with D possibly matching TRBD1 (6 bases). Looked up from germline, CDR1 is KGHSH and CDR2 is LQKENI. V was cut by 6 bases and J by 3 bases, with 9 bases left in between. This CDR3 has 12 amino acids. This chain's CDR3 is CASSDRFYEQYF. Written as DNA, the CDR3 is TGTGCCAGCTCTGACAGGTTCTACGAGCAGTACTTC. Complete variable domain (other parts from reference TRBV18 and TRBJ2-7): NAGVMQNPRHLVRRRGQEARLRCSPMKGHSHVYWYRQLPEEGLKFMVYLQKENIIDESGMPKERFSAEFPKEGPSILRIQQVVRGDSAAYFCASSDRFYEQYFGPGTRLTVT.

V gene TRBV18 combines with J gene TRBJ2-5; D is perhaps TRBD1 (6 bases). Trimming left V 6 bases short and J 3 bases short, with 11 bases between. The CDR3 is made up of 13 amino acids. Per germline, CDR1 KGHSH and CDR2 LQKENI. CDR3 region: CASSPDRKETQYF. The CDR3 DNA reads TGTGCCAGCTCCCCCGACAGGAAAGAGACCCAGTACTTC.

This clone came up a few times. The chain joins TRBV7-3 to TRBJ2-2; the D gene is possibly TRBD2 (5 bases). This CDR3 has 13 amino acids. V lost 9 bases to trimming and J lost 6 bases, with 14 bases between them. Germline loops: CDR1 SGHTA, CDR2 FQGTGA. DNA of the CDR3: TGTGCCAGTCGGACGGGGTTTGCCGGGGAGCTGTTTTTT. Encoded protein: CASRTGFAGELFF.

This clone is a singleton in its sample. The gene calls are TRBV4-1 and TRBJ2-7, with TRBD1 identical over 9 bases. Losses at the gene ends were 2 bases for V and 8 bases for J; bases not matched to a gene: 10. This CDR3 region has 15 residues. Germline CDR1 is MGHRA and CDR2 is YSYEKL. CDR3 DNA sequence: TGCGCCAGCAGCCAAATTGTGACAGGGGGAATTCAGCAGTACTTC. It encodes CASSQIVTGGIQQYF.

This clone has just one count. The genes are TRBV5-1 and TRBJ1-1; TRBD1 aligns across 9 bases. Germline V CDR1 and CDR2: SGHRS, YFSETQ. V lost 1 base to trimming and J lost 5 bases; unmatched junction nucleotides: 3. CDR3 length: 14 amino acids. The CDR3 DNA reads as TGCGCCAGCAGCTTGACGGGACAGGGAACTGAAGCTTTCTTT. Its translation: CASSLTGQGTEAFF.

This sequence joins TRBV18 and TRBJ2-1, with 10 bases matching TRBD1. This CDR3 has 15 amino acids. Per the germline V gene, CDR1 is KGHSH and CDR2 is LQKENI. After removal of 4 bases from V and 7 bases from J, the junction contained 7 bases not matched to a gene. DNA of the CDR3: TGTGCCAGCTCACGCGCCGGGACAGGGGTAAATGAGCAGTTCTTC. Its protein is CASSRAGTGVNEQFF.